These T cell receptor beta chains were read from a single sample in a study of T cell responses to AZD1222 COVID-19 vaccine. Profiled with immunoSEQ multiplex PCR; TCRdb holds only in-frame clones, not every one. This sample carries fewer than 30,000 clones, about 86% of them seen once, and the ten largest clones take roughly 7.5%. The input for sequencing was peripheral blood, taken 28 days after the second AZD1222 dose. Every receptor here comes from an adult who received the AZD1222 COVID-19 vaccine. CDR3s leave out the opening cysteine and the closing phenylalanine or tryptophan.

v_call,cdr3_aa
TRBV9,ASSVLSTDTQY
TRBV11-2,ASSLGGSIYNEQF
TRBV7-9,ASRSDSSNQPQH
TRBV6-5,ASSYSPPDTQY
TRBV28,ASSLGGGTGSYEQY
TRBV6-2/TRBV6-3,ASSFAHTGELF
TRBV5-1,ASRTGENNEQF
TRBV4-1,ASRLQAGAKTEAF
TRBV5-1,ASSLGGGGYNEQF
TRBV30,AWNSNRVGQPQH
TRBV6-6,ASSYPLDRVYNEQF
TRBV5-6,ASSLGQEARYTGELF
TRBV5-1,ASSFLKGDHNEQF
TRBV12-3/TRBV12-4,ASSFWNNSPLH
TRBV29-1,SATETPDYGYT
TRBV2,ASLDYDEKLF
TRBV30,AWSVGGTQSVYGYT
TRBV7-9,ASSLALWAGESYEQY
TRBV7-7,ASSRDRGSTGELF
TRBV1,TSSQDKNTTVDRDYSNQPQH
TRBV9,ASSVAGGAVETQY
TRBV6-5,ASSLTGAVYEQY
TRBV7-2,ASSSQGGDTQY
TRBV12-3/TRBV12-4,ASSYPGGKLF
TRBV6-5,ASRWTGGRTEAF
TRBV19,ASKGNNQPQH
TRBV27,ASSLSIGGETEAF
TRBV12-1,ASSTETRMGIKGKETQY
TRBV27,ASSLSGGWPRLYNSPLH
TRBV11-2,ASSPLGLAGAYEQY
TRBV12-3/TRBV12-4,ASSRGTGAF
TRBV6-5,ASRRGRGDTEAF